The T cell receptor (beta chain) under discussion was sequenced for a study of control samples from healthy donors and cancer patients (dated by TCRdb to about 2020). Receptor libraries were prepared by the immunoSEQ multiplex PCR assay. In its TCRdb copy, this immuneACCESS table keeps in-frame sequences only and misses some clones. Where compared with another copy, unresolved V genes explain less than half of these, and the others have no known cause. The sample table contains roughly 70,000 clones; only one count was recorded for approximately 84% of them. The ten largest clones take up roughly 28% of the sample. The germline V gene specifies SGHNT as CDR1 and YENEEA as CDR2. The CDR3, cysteine through phenylalanine, is 17 amino acids long. The retained sequence is limited to the CDR3, 51 bases, with the frame set at the first base. Trimming takes 3 bases from V and 5 bases from J, and the germline ends sit 22 bases apart.

Note on this clone: It has no known antigen specificity. There are no base qualities to consult, and no much larger clone falls within one base.

This TCR derives from a man aged 50 to 59 in good health. Sequenced material: blood. The rearranged chain carries TRBV11-3 and TRBJ1-1; TRBD1 is perhaps the D gene, given 5 matching bases. The CDR3: CASSFLRGRLTGTEAFF. The DNA sequence is given as TGTGCCAGCAGCTTCTTGCGGGGACGACTAACTGGGACTGAAGCTTTCTTT.